The source of this TCR beta chain is a study of shared clonotypes between healthy human individuals. For the study at large: There were three CD4 naive, three CD4 memory, two CD8 naive and one CD8 memory plates per donor.

This clone was found once. Produced via immunoSEQ multiplex PCR; TCRdb's table is partial and in-frame only. The table records around 120,000 clones, 67% of them present only once. There are 16 residues in the CDR3. CDR1 is SNHLY, CDR2 FYNNEI, per germline. V lost 11 bases, J lost 6 bases, and 26 bases lay in between. J is TRBJ2-1 and V is TRBV2, with TRBD2 as a possible D gene (6 bases). This receptor was identified in a woman aged 25 to 39 in good health. The specimen was memory CD8+ T cells sorted from blood. Subset in this sample: CD45RO+ cells pooled with CCR7-negative TemRA cells. The CDR3 DNA is TGTGCCTTTGGGGTAGCGGCCGGAGAGAGGGGCAATGAGCAGTTCTTC. The encoded protein is CAFGVAAGERGNEQFF. Looking up the rest from reference TRBV2 and TRBJ2-1 gives the full variable domain: EPEVTQTPSHQVTQMGQEVILRCVPISNHLYFYWYRQILGQKVEFLVSFYNNEISEKSEIFDDQFSVERPDGSNFTLKIRSTKLEDSAMYFCAFGVAAGERGNEQFFGPGTRLTVL.